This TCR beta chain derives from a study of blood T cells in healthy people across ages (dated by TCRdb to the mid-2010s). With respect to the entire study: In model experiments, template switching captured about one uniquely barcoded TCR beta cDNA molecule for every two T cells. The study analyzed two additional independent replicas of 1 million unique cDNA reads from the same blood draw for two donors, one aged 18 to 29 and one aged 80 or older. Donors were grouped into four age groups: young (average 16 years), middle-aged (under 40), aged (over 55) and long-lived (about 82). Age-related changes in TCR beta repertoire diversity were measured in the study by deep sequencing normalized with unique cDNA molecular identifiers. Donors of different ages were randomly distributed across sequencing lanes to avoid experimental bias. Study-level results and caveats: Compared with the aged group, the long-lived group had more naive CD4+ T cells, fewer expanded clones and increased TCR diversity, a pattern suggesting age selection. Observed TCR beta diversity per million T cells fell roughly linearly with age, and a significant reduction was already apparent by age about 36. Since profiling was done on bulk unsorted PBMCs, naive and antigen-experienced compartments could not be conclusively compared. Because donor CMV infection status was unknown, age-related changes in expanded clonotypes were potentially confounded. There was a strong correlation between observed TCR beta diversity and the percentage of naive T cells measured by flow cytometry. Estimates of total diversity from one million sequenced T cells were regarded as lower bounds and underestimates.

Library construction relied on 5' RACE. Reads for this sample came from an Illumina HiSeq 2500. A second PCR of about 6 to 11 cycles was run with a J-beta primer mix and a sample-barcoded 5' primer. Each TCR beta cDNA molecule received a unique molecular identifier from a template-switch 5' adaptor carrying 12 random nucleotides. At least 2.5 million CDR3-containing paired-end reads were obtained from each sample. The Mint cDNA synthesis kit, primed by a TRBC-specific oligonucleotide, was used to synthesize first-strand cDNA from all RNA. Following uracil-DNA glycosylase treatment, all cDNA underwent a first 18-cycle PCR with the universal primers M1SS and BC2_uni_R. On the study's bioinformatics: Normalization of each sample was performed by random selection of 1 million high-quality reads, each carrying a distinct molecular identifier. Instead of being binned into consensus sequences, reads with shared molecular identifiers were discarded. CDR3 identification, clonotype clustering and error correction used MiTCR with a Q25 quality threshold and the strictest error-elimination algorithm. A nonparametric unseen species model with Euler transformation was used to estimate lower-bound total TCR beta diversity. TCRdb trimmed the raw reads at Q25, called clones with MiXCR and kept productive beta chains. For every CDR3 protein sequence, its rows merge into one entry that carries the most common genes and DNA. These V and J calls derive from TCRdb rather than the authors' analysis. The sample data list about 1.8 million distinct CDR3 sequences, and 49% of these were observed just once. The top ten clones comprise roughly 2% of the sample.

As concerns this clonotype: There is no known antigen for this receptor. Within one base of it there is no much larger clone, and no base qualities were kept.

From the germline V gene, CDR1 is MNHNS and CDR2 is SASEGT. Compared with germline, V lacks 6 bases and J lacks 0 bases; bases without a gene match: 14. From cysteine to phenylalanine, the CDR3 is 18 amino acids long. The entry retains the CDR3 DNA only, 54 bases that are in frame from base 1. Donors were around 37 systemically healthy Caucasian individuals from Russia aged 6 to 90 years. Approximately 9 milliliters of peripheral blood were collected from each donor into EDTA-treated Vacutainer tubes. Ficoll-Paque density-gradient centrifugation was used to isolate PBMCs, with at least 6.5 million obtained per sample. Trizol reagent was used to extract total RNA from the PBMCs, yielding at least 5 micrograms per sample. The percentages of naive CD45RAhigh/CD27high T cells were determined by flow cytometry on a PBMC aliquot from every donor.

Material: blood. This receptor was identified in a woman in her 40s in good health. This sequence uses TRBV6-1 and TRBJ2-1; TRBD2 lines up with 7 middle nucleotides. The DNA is TGTGCCAGCAGGCACAGTGTGGGAGGGCTCAGCTCCTACAATGAGCAGTTCTTC. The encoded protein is CASRHSVGGLSSYNEQFF.